A single sample gave rise to the 13 T cell receptor beta chains below, sequenced in a study of human T cells and chemical hapten exposure. Time point described: patch test 3, about 24 weeks after DPC sensitization. Treatment meaning: therapeutic diphenylcyclopropenone sensitization with weekly scalp DPC. TCRdb recomputed calls from the RACE reads with MiXCR, one row per CDR3 protein. The table has around 27,000 distinct CDR3 sequences, almost 6% seen once; the top ten hold about 6%. The specimen comprised whole blood, sampled in connection with sensitization to the hapten diphenylcyclopropenone (DPC). Source of these receptors: a man aged 25 to 40 with alopecia areata. Some clones in this sample may be carry-over from other donors' samples.

This clonotype was counted at least ten times. The chain joins TRBV29-1 to TRBJ2-5; TRBD2 agrees at 9 bases. The CDR3 consists of 14 residues. Per the germline V gene, CDR1 is SQVTM and CDR2 is ANQGSEA. V trimming: 5 bases; J trimming: 2 bases; junction bases outside the gene matches: 6. Here the CDR3 DNA reads TGCAGCGTTAGCGGGGGGCAGCTTCAAGAGACCCAGTACTTC. This encodes CSVSGGQLQETQYF.

This clonotype was observed a few times. This chain uses TRBV7-2 with TRBJ1-3; 7 bases align to TRBD1. Germline assignment: CDR1 SGHTA and CDR2 FQGNSA. CDR3 length: 19 residues. V lost 3 bases and J lost 5; bases outside the gene matches: 19. CDR3 in DNA: TGTGCCAGCAGCTTCGAGGGATACAGTAACAGGGGAACGAGAAACACCATATATTTT. It yields the protein CASSFEGYSNRGTRNTIYF.

In its sample, this clonotype was seen many times. The chain carries TRBV6-5 and TRBJ1-1; no reliable D call. The CDR3 covers 13 residues. Trimming removed 2 bases at V and 1 base at J, with 5 bases between. Germline V lookup: CDR1 MNHEY, CDR2 SVGAGI. The CDR3 DNA follows: TGTGCCAGCAGTTACCGAGGGAACACTGAAGCTTTCTTT. Amino acid sequence: CASSYRGNTEAFF.

This clonotype was recorded many times. The V and J genes are TRBV19 and TRBJ1-2; D is unresolved. V lost 7 bases to trimming and J lost 5 bases, with 14 bases between them. Germline CDR1 is LNHDA and CDR2 is SQIVND (reference sequence). The CDR3 has 13 amino acids. The CDR3 DNA reads TGTGCCAGTATGGCGAGCCGAGGGTATGGCTACACCTTC. It specifies CASMASRGYGYTF.

Only a few counts were recorded for this clonotype. CDR3 region: CASSQVGSGRAGSYNEQFF. The DNA for the CDR3 is TGCGCCAGCAGCCAAGTGGGCAGCGGGAGGGCCGGGTCCTACAATGAGCAGTTCTTC. The chain carries TRBV4-3 and TRBJ2-1; TRBD2 aligns across 10 bases. Germline CDR1 and CDR2: LGHNA and YSLEER. The CDR3 length is 19 residues. Trimming cost V 1 base and J 1 base; bases outside gene matches: 10.

The V call is TRBV4-3, the J call TRBJ2-1, with TRBD2 matching 8 bases. This CDR3 has 16 amino acids. The germline CDR1 and CDR2 sequences are LGHNA and YSLEER. With 4 bases clipped from V and 5 bases from J, the junction kept 10 bases outside the gene matches. The CDR3 DNA sequence: TGCGCCAGCAGCCCTATAGGTAGCGGGAAGAACAATGAGCAGTTCTTC. It translates to CASSPIGSGKNNEQFF.

The sample holds many counts of this clonotype. The rearrangement uses TRBV7-2 and TRBJ2-2; D gene unclear. This CDR3 is built from 15 residues. From germline, CDR1 is SGHTA and CDR2 FQGNSA. V lost 2 bases to trimming and J lost 1 base, with 8 bases between them. CDR3 in amino acids: CASSLNWKNTGELFF. CDR3 DNA: TGTGCCAGCAGCTTAAACTGGAAGAACACCGGGGAGCTGTTTTTT.

This clonotype was observed at least ten times. V and J are TRBV20-1 and TRBJ2-7; no firm D call. In germline, CDR1 is DFQATT, CDR2 SNEGSKA (reference sequence). V was pared by 0 bases and J by 4 bases, with 10 bases between. The CDR3 has 13 amino acids. Here the CDR3 reads CSARDGQRYEQYF. The DNA for the CDR3 is TGCAGTGCTAGAGATGGGCAGAGATACGAGCAGTACTTC.

This clonotype has at least ten counts. This chain uses TRBV20-1 with TRBJ2-1, with 9 bases lining up with TRBD2. Germline CDR1 DFQATT, CDR2 SNEGSKA (reference sequence). The CDR3 covers 15 residues. V was pared by 6 bases and J by 5 bases, with 11 bases of the junction left unmatched. The CDR3 nucleotides read TGCAGTGCCATAGCGCCTAGCGGGGTTGACAATGAGCAGTTCTTC. Translation gives CSAIAPSGVDNEQFF.

This chain uses TRBV4-1 with TRBJ1-6; 9 bases line up with TRBD1. V shed 0 bases, J shed 11 bases, and the junction held 11 bases outside the gene matches. The V gene's germline CDR1 is MGHRA and CDR2 YSYEKL. CDR3 length: 17 amino acids. CDR3 DNA: TGCGCCAGCAGCCAAGAATGGGTCGACAGGGGGGTTCCACCCCTCCACTTT. Amino acid sequence: CASSQEWVDRGVPPLHF.

The sample holds a few counts of this clonotype. The V gene is TRBV10-3, the J gene TRBJ2-3, with 10 bases lining up with TRBD2. This CDR3 comprises 14 residues. Looked up from germline, CDR1 is ENHRY and CDR2 is SYGVKD. DNA for the CDR3: TGTGCTACCATGTCTAGCGGGAGCGCAGATACGCAGTATTTT. Translating it yields CATMSSGSADTQYF.

This clonotype was picked up many times. The V call is TRBV2, the J call TRBJ2-1, with 7 nucleotides matching TRBD2. CDR1 is SNHLY, CDR2 FYNNEI, per germline. CDR3 length: 18 residues. V lost 4 bases and J lost 7; bases outside the gene matches: 19. CDR3 coding DNA: TGTGCCAGCAGTGGCCCTAGCGGATTTCTATTTGGGGGTAATGAGCAGTTCTTC. It translates to CASSGPSGFLFGGNEQFF. Filled out from reference TRBV2 and TRBJ2-1, the complete variable domain reads EPEVTQTPSHQVTQMGQEVILRCVPISNHLYFYWYRQILGQKVEFLVSFYNNEISEKSEIFDDQFSVERPDGSNFTLKIRSTKLEDSAMYFCASSGPSGFLFGGNEQFFGPGTRLTVL.

This clonotype has at least ten counts. The chain has TRBV20-1 and TRBJ1-2, with 9 bases aligning to TRBD1. J lost 8 bases, V lost 7 bases, and 8 bases had no gene match. The CDR3 loop spans 12 amino acids. CDR1 DFQATT and CDR2 SNEGSKA come from the germline V gene (reference sequence). CDR3: CSVSDRGWGYTF. CDR3 DNA: TGCAGTGTCTCGGACAGGGGTTGGGGCTACACCTTC.